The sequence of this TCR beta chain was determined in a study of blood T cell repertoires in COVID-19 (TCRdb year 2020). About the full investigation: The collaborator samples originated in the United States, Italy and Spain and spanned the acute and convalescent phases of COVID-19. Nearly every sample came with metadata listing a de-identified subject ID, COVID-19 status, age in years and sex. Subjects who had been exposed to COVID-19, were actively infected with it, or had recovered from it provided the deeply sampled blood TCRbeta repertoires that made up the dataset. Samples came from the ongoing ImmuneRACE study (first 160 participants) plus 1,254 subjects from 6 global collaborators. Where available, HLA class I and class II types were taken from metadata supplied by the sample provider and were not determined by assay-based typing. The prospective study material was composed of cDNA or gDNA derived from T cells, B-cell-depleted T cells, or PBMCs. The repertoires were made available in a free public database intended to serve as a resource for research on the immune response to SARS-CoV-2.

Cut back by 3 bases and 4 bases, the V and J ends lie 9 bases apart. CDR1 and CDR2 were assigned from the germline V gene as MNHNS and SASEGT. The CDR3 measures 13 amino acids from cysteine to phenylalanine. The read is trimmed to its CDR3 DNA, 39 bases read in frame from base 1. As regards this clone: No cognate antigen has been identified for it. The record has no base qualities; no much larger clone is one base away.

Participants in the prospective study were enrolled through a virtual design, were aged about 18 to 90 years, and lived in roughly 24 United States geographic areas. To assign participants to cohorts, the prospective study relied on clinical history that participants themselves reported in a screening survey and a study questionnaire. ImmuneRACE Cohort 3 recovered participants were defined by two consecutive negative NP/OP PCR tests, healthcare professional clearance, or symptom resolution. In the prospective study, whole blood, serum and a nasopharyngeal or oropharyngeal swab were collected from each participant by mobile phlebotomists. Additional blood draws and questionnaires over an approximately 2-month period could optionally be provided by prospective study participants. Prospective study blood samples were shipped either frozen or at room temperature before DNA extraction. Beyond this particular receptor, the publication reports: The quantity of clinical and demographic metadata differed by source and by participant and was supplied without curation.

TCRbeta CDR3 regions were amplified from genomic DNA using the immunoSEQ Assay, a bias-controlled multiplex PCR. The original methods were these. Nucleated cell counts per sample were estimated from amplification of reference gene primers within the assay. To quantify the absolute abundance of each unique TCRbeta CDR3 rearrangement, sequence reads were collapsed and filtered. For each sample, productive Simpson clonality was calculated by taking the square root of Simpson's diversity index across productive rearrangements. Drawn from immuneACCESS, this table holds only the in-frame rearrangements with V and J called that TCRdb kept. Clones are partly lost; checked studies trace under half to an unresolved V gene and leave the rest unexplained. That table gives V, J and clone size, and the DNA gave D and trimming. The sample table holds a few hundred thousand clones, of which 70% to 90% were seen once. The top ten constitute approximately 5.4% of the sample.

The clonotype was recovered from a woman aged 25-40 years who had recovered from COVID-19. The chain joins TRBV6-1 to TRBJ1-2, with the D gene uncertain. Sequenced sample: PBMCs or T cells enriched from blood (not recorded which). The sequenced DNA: TGTGCCAGCAGTGAGAAGGCTAGCTATGGCTACACCTTC. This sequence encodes CASSEKASYGYTF.